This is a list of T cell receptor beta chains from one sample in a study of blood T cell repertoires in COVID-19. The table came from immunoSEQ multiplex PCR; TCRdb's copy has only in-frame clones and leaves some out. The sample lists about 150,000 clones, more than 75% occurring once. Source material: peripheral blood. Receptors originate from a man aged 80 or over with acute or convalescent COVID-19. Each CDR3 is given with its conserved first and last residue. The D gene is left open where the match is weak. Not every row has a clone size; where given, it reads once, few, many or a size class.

CASSLGGTGGVSNQPQHF TGTGCCAGCAGCTTGGGCGGCACGGGGGGAGTCAGCAATCAGCCCCAGCATTTT 18 - TRBV5-8 - TRBJ1-5
CASSGQAYEQYF TGTGCCAGCAGCGGACAGGCCTACGAGCAGTACTTC 12 TRBD1 TRBV6-2/TRBV6-3 - TRBJ2-7
CATSDPGQPQHF TGTGCCACCAGTGATCCCGGTCAGCCCCAGCATTTT 12 - TRBV24-1 - TRBJ1-5
CATSSRDRLISNQPQHF TGTGCCACCAGCTCCCGGGACAGGCTTATTAGCAATCAGCCCCAGCATTTT 17 TRBD1 TRBV15 - TRBJ1-5
CASSQGQGGQPQHF TGTGCCAGCAGCCAGGGACAGGGGGGACAGCCCCAGCATTTT 14 TRBD1 TRBV4-2 few TRBJ1-5
CASSITGMVAEAFF TGTGCCAGCAGCATCACAGGGATGGTCGCTGAAGCTTTCTTT 14 - TRBV5-6 few TRBJ1-1
CASRPGTGMYQETQYF TGTGCCAGCAGGCCCGGGACAGGGATGTACCAAGAGACCCAGTACTTC 16 TRBD1 TRBV3-1/TRBV3-2 - TRBJ2-5
CASTGLAGGAGELFF TGCGCCAGCACCGGACTAGCTGGTGGCGCCGGGGAGCTGTTTTTT 15 TRBD2 TRBV5-1 - TRBJ2-2
CASRRGKNTEAFF TGTGCCAGCAGACGAGGAAAGAACACTGAAGCTTTCTTT 13 - TRBV6-5 - TRBJ1-1
CASSLAGAEKLFF TGTGCCAGCAGCTTGGCAGGGGCCGAAAAACTGTTTTTT 13 - TRBV7-9 few TRBJ1-4
CASGYGDSRPYEQYF TGCGCCAGCGGCTACGGGGACTCCCGGCCCTACGAGCAGTACTTC 15 - TRBV5-1 - TRBJ2-7
CASSERHRDHQPQHF TGTGCCAGCAGTGAAAGACACAGGGACCATCAGCCCCAGCATTTT 15 - TRBV6-1 - TRBJ1-5
CASRTGGSNQPQHF TGTGCCAGCAGGACGGGAGGGAGCAATCAGCCCCAGCATTTT 14 - TRBV28 - TRBJ1-5
CASSDGTNNSPLHF TGTGCCAGCAGTGACGGGACAAATAATTCACCCCTCCACTTT 14 - TRBV6-1 - TRBJ1-6
CASSYGAPETQYF TGTGCCAGCAGTTATGGGGCCCCAGAGACCCAGTACTTC 13 - TRBV6-6 - TRBJ2-5
CASSQGGLTEAFF TGCGCCAGCAGCCAAGGAGGGCTCACTGAAGCTTTCTTT 13 - TRBV5-1 - TRBJ1-1
CASSVQGIQPQHF TGTGCCAGCAGCGTACAGGGTATCCAGCCCCAGCATTTT 13 - TRBV7-8 - TRBJ1-5
CASSLSTGGTEAFF TGTGCCAGCAGTTTATCGACAGGGGGCACTGAAGCTTTCTTT 14 TRBD1 TRBV28 few TRBJ1-1
CASSQGDRNTEAFF TGTGCCAGCAGCCAAGGGGACAGGAACACTGAAGCTTTCTTT 14 TRBD1 TRBV3-1/TRBV3-2 - TRBJ1-1
CSASWRGGTDTQYF TGCAGTGCTAGTTGGCGGGGAGGGACAGATACGCAGTATTTT 14 TRBD2 TRBV20-1 - TRBJ2-3
CASSIPTGLTPQHF TGTGCCAGTAGTATCCCGACAGGCTTAACGCCCCAGCATTTT 14 - TRBV19 - TRBJ1-5
CSVPSGLFSTDTQYF TGCAGCGTACCCTCGGGACTCTTTAGCACAGATACGCAGTATTTT 15 - TRBV29-1 once TRBJ2-3
CASSVGRGPYNEQFF TGTGCCAGCAGCGTAGGTCGCGGCCCATACAATGAGCAGTTCTTC 15 - TRBV9 - TRBJ2-1
CASSFPGVPEAFF TGCGCCAGCAGCTTTCCGGGGGTGCCTGAAGCTTTCTTT 13 - TRBV5-1 - TRBJ1-1
CASSSIHAETSTDTQYF TGTGCCAGCAGCTCAATTCACGCGGAGACTAGCACAGATACGCAGTATTTT 17 - TRBV7-8 - TRBJ2-3
CAWSDYPRQANTEAFF TGTGCCTGGAGCGACTACCCCCGACAGGCGAACACTGAAGCTTTCTTT 16 - TRBV30 - TRBJ1-1
CASSDSKPKYNEQFF TGTGCCAGCAGTGACTCGAAGCCAAAATACAATGAGCAGTTCTTC 15 - TRBV6-4 - TRBJ2-1
CGSGTGELFF TGTGGTAGCGGCACCGGGGAGCTGTTTTTT 10 - TRBV2 - TRBJ2-2
CASSEALRQGQYF TGTGCCAGCAGTGAAGCGCTTCGGCAGGGACAGTACTTC 13 - TRBV2 - TRBJ2-4
CASSLVGTQKDGYTF TGTGCCAGCAGCTTAGTAGGGACACAGAAAGATGGCTACACCTTC 15 - TRBV7-2 - TRBJ1-2
CASSIRQGATYEQYF TGTGCCAGTAGTATTAGACAGGGCGCCACCTACGAGCAGTACTTC 15 TRBD1 TRBV19 - TRBJ2-7
CASSLYRGGEQYF TGTGCCAGCAGCCTCTACAGGGGGGGTGAGCAGTACTTC 13 - TRBV5-4 - TRBJ2-7
CASSLKTLAGGIYNEQFF TGTGCCAGCTCACTGAAGACTTTAGCGGGAGGAATCTACAATGAGCAGTTCTTC 18 TRBD2 TRBV18 - TRBJ2-1
CASSPGAGGSTDTQYF TGTGCCAGCAGCCCAGGAGCGGGAGGGAGCACAGATACGCAGTATTTT 16 TRBD2 TRBV9 - TRBJ2-3
CASSPSWVTGYGYTF TGTGCCAGCAGTCCATCTTGGGTCACGGGCTATGGCTACACCTTC 15 - TRBV6-5 - TRBJ1-2
CASSYTWTSGKETQYF TGCGCCAGCAGCTATACATGGACTAGCGGGAAGGAGACCCAGTACTTC 16 TRBD2 TRBV5-1 - TRBJ2-5
CASSQGLETSGRAFGLPGELFF TGTGCCAGCAGCCAAGGTCTTGAGACTAGCGGGAGGGCCTTTGGTCTTCCCGGGGAGCTGTTTTTT 22 TRBD2 TRBV3-1/TRBV3-2 once TRBJ2-2
CASSTGTANYGYTF TGTGCCAGCAGTACCGGGACAGCTAACTATGGCTACACCTTC 14 TRBD1 TRBV7-2 - TRBJ1-2
CASSAGQGALGEQFF TGCGCCAGCAGCGCGGGACAGGGGGCGTTGGGTGAGCAGTTCTTC 15 TRBD1 TRBV5-1 - TRBJ2-1
CASRHTGEQYF TGTGCCAGCAGGCACACGGGCGAGCAGTACTTC 11 - TRBV3-1/TRBV3-2 - TRBJ2-7
CASSDSGSGGYTF TGTGCCAGCAGTGACTCCGGGAGCGGAGGCTACACCTTC 13 - TRBV6-4 - TRBJ1-2
CASSPRGLIETQYF TGTGCCAGCTCACCCAGAGGGTTAATAGAGACCCAGTACTTC 14 - TRBV18 - TRBJ2-5
CASSQTTQGYEQYF TGTGCCAGCAGCCAAACCACACAGGGCTACGAGCAGTACTTC 14 - TRBV16 few TRBJ2-7
CSVVSTGGKGDEQYF TGCAGCGTAGTTTCGACAGGGGGCAAGGGTGATGAGCAGTACTTC 15 TRBD1 TRBV29-1 - TRBJ2-7
CASSTGLGNNEQFF TGTGCCAGTAGTACGGGACTAGGTAACAATGAGCAGTTCTTC 14 TRBD2 TRBV19 - TRBJ2-1
CASSKQNYEQYF TGTGCCAGCAGCAAACAAAACTACGAGCAGTACTTC 12 - TRBV7-2 few TRBJ2-7
CASSPLAGVTTDTQYF TGTGCCAGCAGTCCCTTAGCGGGGGTAACCACAGATACGCAGTATTTT 16 TRBD2 TRBV27 - TRBJ2-3
CASSREALSKLFF TGTGCCAGCAGTAGGGAGGCGCTTTCAAAACTGTTTTTT 13 - TRBV12-3/TRBV12-4 - TRBJ1-4
CASSESGFSNQPQHF TGTGCCAGCAGTGAATCAGGGTTTAGCAATCAGCCCCAGCATTTT 15 - TRBV6-1 - TRBJ1-5
CASSLAEPDLRGYTF TGTGCCAGCAGCTTGGCAGAACCCGACTTACGGGGCTACACCTTC 15 - TRBV5-4 - TRBJ1-2
CASSLTPQRADTQYF TGTGCCAGCAGCCTTACCCCACAGAGGGCAGATACGCAGTATTTT 15 - TRBV14 once TRBJ2-3
CASSLNGDTANEKLFF TGCGCCAGCAGCTTAAACGGGGACACCGCTAATGAAAAACTGTTTTTT 16 - TRBV5-1 - TRBJ1-4
CASSSRLAGNQETQYF TGTGCCAGCAGCTCCCGACTAGCGGGGAACCAAGAGACCCAGTACTTC 16 TRBD2 TRBV13 - TRBJ2-5
CASSLALKGLDPQETQYF TGCGCCAGCAGCTTGGCCCTGAAGGGACTAGACCCCCAAGAGACCCAGTACTTC 18 TRBD2 TRBV5-1 - TRBJ2-5
CASSQGGQSEYEQYF TGTGCCAGCAGCCAAGGGGGACAGTCAGAGTACGAGCAGTACTTC 15 TRBD1 TRBV3-1/TRBV3-2 - TRBJ2-7
CASRRRAEAFF TGCGCCAGCCGCCGTCGAGCTGAAGCTTTCTTT 11 - TRBV4-1 - TRBJ1-1
CATRTGTGGFNEQFF TGTGCCACCAGAACCGGGACAGGGGGTTTCAATGAGCAGTTCTTC 15 TRBD1 TRBV24-1 - TRBJ2-1
CASSVGGSDETQYF TGTGCCAGCAGCGTCGGGGGATCGGATGAGACCCAGTACTTC 14 - TRBV5-4 - TRBJ2-5
CASSPGSGGGETQYF TGCGCCAGCAGCCCGGGTAGCGGGGGAGGAGAGACCCAGTACTTC 15 TRBD2 TRBV5-1 - TRBJ2-5
CASSLGLAGVISYEQYF TGTGCCAGCAGTTTAGGGCTAGCGGGAGTCATCTCCTACGAGCAGTACTTC 17 TRBD2 TRBV27 once TRBJ2-7